A selection of T cell receptor beta chains follows, all from one sample in a study of blood T cell repertoires in COVID-19. Assay used: immunoSEQ multiplex PCR; TCRdb lists only in-frame clones, some missing. This table holds 130,000 or so clones, about 88% found once. Specimen: PBMCs or T cells enriched from blood (not recorded which). These TCRs come from a man in his forties or fifties with acute COVID-19. Each CDR3 is given with its conserved first and last residue. A D gene is named only where the DNA matches it firmly. A row's size may be missing; if present it is once, few, many or a size class.

>TRBV2|TRBJ2-2|NA|NA
CASSGGQITGELFF
TGTGCCAGCAGTGGCGGACAAATCACCGGGGAGCTGTTTTTT
>TRBV28|TRBJ1-5|NA|NA
CASSLSGYSNQPQHF
TGTGCCAGCAGTTTATCGGGATATAGCAATCAGCCCCAGCATTTT
>TRBV2|TRBJ2-3|TRBD2|NA
CASSGAGTTDPYF
TGTGCCAGCAGCGGAGCCGGGACTACCGATCCGTATTTT
>TRBV18|TRBJ2-3|NA|NA
CASSLTRLPDTQYF
TGTGCCAGCTCACTAACCCGACTACCCGATACGCAGTATTTT
>TRBV2|TRBJ2-3|NA|NA
CASSEGGRGDTQYF
TGTGCCAGCAGTGAGGGGGGGCGTGGAGATACGCAGTATTTT
>TRBV6-5|TRBJ2-7|NA|NA
CASSYSMGLSYEQYF
TGTGCCAGCAGTTACTCGATGGGGCTCTCCTACGAGCAGTACTTC
>TRBV19|TRBJ2-1|NA|NA
CASRWYNEQFF
TGTGCCAGCCGGTGGTACAATGAGCAGTTCTTC
>TRBV3-1/TRBV3-2|TRBJ1-1|TRBD1|NA
CASSLLGEGAVEAFF
TGTGCCAGCAGCCTCTTAGGTGAGGGGGCAGTTGAAGCTTTCTTT
>TRBV12-3/TRBV12-4|TRBJ2-5|NA|NA
CASTTQGPETQYF
TGTGCCAGCACAACCCAGGGTCCAGAGACCCAGTACTTC
>TRBV3-1/TRBV3-2|TRBJ1-1|NA|NA
CASSREEGGTEAFF
TGTGCCAGCAGCCGAGAGGAGGGAGGGACTGAAGCTTTCTTT
>TRBV14|TRBJ2-1|TRBD1|NA
CASSPPYGGTGGLEQFF
TGTGCCAGCAGCCCTCCTTATGGGGGGACAGGGGGACTTGAGCAGTTCTTC
>TRBV7-9|TRBJ2-2|NA|once
CASSTTNTGELFF
TGTGCCAGCAGCACTACGAACACCGGGGAGCTGTTTTTT
>TRBV9|TRBJ1-2|TRBD1|NA
CASSVNRGVTDRADGYTF
TGTGCCAGCAGCGTAAATAGAGGGGTCACAGACAGGGCGGATGGCTACACCTTC
>TRBV19|TRBJ2-6|TRBD1|NA
CATGTGGFGGANVLTF
TGTGCCACCGGGACAGGGGGCTTCGGTGGGGCCAACGTCCTGACTTTC
>TRBV2|TRBJ1-2|NA|NA
CASSDWGLSDGYTF
TGTGCCAGCAGTGATTGGGGGCTGTCGGATGGCTACACCTTC
>TRBV12-3/TRBV12-4|TRBJ2-7|NA|NA
CASSHNYEQYF
TGTGCCAGCAGCCACAATTACGAGCAGTACTTC
>TRBV11-3|TRBJ2-7|TRBD2|NA
CASSPGMGSGGITSYEQYF
TGTGCCAGCAGCCCAGGAATGGGAAGCGGGGGGATTACATCCTACGAGCAGTACTTC
>TRBV27|TRBJ1-5|NA|NA
CASSATGQPQHF
TGTGCCAGCAGTGCGACGGGGCAGCCCCAGCATTTT
>TRBV7-9|TRBJ1-4|NA|NA
CASSLLRGGDEKLFF
TGTGCCAGCAGTCTCCTCAGGGGTGGCGATGAAAAACTGTTTTTT
>TRBV2|TRBJ2-2|NA|NA
CASSVGRLTGELFF
TGTGCCAGCAGTGTGGGGCGGCTCACCGGGGAGCTGTTTTTT
>TRBV18|TRBJ1-6|TRBD1|NA
CASSPGTVINSPLHF
TGTGCCAGCTCACCTGGGACAGTAATTAATTCACCCCTCCACTTT
>TRBV29-1|TRBJ2-3|TRBD1|NA
CSVDKGQNTDTQYF
TGCAGCGTTGATAAGGGACAGAACACAGATACGCAGTATTTT
>TRBV5-6|TRBJ1-1|NA|NA
CASSLDRGHNTEAFF
TGTGCCAGCAGCTTGGATAGGGGACATAACACTGAAGCTTTCTTT
>TRBV7-9|TRBJ2-3|TRBD2|once
CASSLVGLESDTQYF
TGTGCCAGCAGCTTAGTGGGACTAGAAAGCGATACGCAGTATTTT